These T cell receptor beta chains were read from a single sample in a study of blood T cell repertoires in COVID-19. Generated by immunoSEQ multiplex PCR, the TCRdb table keeps only in-frame clones and is missing some. The data show just over 250,000 clones, with about 91% seen just once and 2.5% to 3% held by the top ten. Sequenced: peripheral blood. These receptors originate from a young adult with COVID-19, enrolled during active disease. Each CDR3 is given without its conserved first and last residue. The order of the fields is V gene, CDR3 length, J gene, CDR3 protein.

TRBV5-5,15,TRBJ2-7,ASSFFRDRYFSDEQY
TRBV29-1,10,TRBJ2-7,SVVGTAYEQY
TRBV7-2,12,TRBJ2-7,ASSWGTGSYEQY
TRBV4-1,12,TRBJ2-5,ASSQGLSSSTQY
TRBV14,10,TRBJ1-2,ASRTYGYGYT
TRBV27,12,TRBJ1-2,ASSTSPGGYGYT
TRBV28,10,TRBJ2-3,ASRAHEDTQY
TRBV10-3,12,TRBJ2-1,AISEGAGWDEQF
TRBV7-2,11,TRBJ2-5,ASRERGRETQY
TRBV6-5,13,TRBJ2-1,ASSSLAGARYPQF
TRBV28,12,TRBJ2-1,ASSVGLGGPKQF
TRBV9,13,TRBJ1-5,ASSAAGTGDQPQH
TRBV5-6,12,TRBJ1-1,ASSEGTLNTEAF
TRBV27,11,TRBJ2-7,ASRPLSSYEQY
TRBV5-1,11,TRBJ2-1,ASSADLRDEQF
TRBV1,16,TRBJ1-6,TSTSPNPLTSRNSPLH
TRBV30,10,TRBJ2-4,AAGVAKNIQY
TRBV28,12,TRBJ2-1,ASSAQPSVHEQF
TRBV24-1,11,TRBJ2-2,ATGGRNTGELF
TRBV2,11,TRBJ2-3,ASSVTSIDTQY
TRBV24-1,11,TRBJ1-4,ATSDPTRGGLF
TRBV3-1/TRBV3-2,13,TRBJ2-7,ASSQVKGGSGEQY
TRBV19,13,TRBJ2-7,ASSIAAGSSYEQY
TRBV24-1,13,TRBJ1-2,ATSDPDRGNYGYT
TRBV6-1,14,TRBJ1-3,ASSEAGGTAGNTIY
TRBV28,15,TRBJ2-5,ASSPQPLRQGWETQY
TRBV7-2,11,TRBJ2-7,ASSQAGVHEQY
TRBV4-3,18,TRBJ2-7,ASSPPQTSGRTWSSYEQY
TRBV11-2,12,TRBJ1-2,ASSPITGEKGYT
TRBV7-9,17,TRBJ2-4,ASSRTVMGQLGSKNIQY
TRBV19,14,TRBJ2-1,ASKTLAGASYNEQF
TRBV2,9,TRBJ2-3,ARQGTDTQY
TRBV5-1,12,TRBJ2-5,ASSTGGNEETQY
TRBV27,12,TRBJ2-5,ASSVGTYAETQY
TRBV28,11,TRBJ2-3,ASSRQGADTQY
TRBV21-1,16,TRBJ2-7,ASSKGSRRRFVVYEQY
TRBV4-1,14,TRBJ1-1,ASSQVTDRGNTEAF
TRBV7-2,11,TRBJ2-5,ASSLGPQGTQY
TRBV11-2,14,TRBJ2-1,ASSLGVAGGRNEQF
TRBV10-3,14,TRBJ1-1,AISESAGQLNTEAF
TRBV7-2,12,TRBJ1-2,ASSLNRGNYGYT
TRBV9,15,TRBJ1-2,ASSPRNPSLRDYGYT
TRBV28,11,TRBJ1-2,ASSPGPSYGYT
TRBV5-1,14,TRBJ2-1,ASSLPSAGGLNEQF
TRBV4-1,12,TRBJ2-2,ASSQGGFTGELF
TRBV29-1,13,TRBJ2-3,SVEEGLALTDTQY
TRBV27,11,TRBJ2-5,ASSPEGQETQY
TRBV7-6,14,TRBJ2-7,ASSHGTGASSYEQY
TRBV7-9,12,TRBJ2-7,ASSPAPRTYEQY
TRBV11-2,16,TRBJ2-1,ASSLGSRGLAGYNEQF
TRBV6-5,11,TRBJ1-5,ASRQGYGQPQH